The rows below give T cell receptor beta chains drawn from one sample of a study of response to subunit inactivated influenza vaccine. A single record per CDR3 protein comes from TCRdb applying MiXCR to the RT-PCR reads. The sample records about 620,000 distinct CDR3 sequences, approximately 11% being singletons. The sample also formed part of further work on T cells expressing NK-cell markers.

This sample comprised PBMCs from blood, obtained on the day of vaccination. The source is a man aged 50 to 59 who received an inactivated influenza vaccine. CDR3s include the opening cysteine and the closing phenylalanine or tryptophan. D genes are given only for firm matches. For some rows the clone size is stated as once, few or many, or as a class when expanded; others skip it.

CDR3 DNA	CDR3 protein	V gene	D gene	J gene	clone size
TGTGCCAGCAGCCCGACTAGCTCCGGGGAGCTGTTTTTT	CASSPTSSGELFF	TRBV7-3	TRBD2	TRBJ2-2	once
TGCGCCAGCAGCCCCCCCCGGGGGACCTACGAGCAGTACTTC	CASSPPRGTYEQYF	TRBV4-1	-	TRBJ2-7	-
TGTGCCAGCAGCCCCCAGGGGGACCTCTACGAGCAGTACTTC	CASSPQGDLYEQYF	TRBV7-8	TRBD1	TRBJ2-7	few
TGCGCCAGCAGCTCGGACGTACAGGGTACAGATACGCAGTATTTT	CASSSDVQGTDTQYF	TRBV5-1	-	TRBJ2-3	-
TGCAGCGTTGTTCGACGGCAGCGGGGGGGCCCAGATACGCAGTATTTT	CSVVRRQRGGPDTQYF	TRBV29-1	TRBD2	TRBJ2-3	-
TGCAGCGTTGAATCCTCATCCTACGAGCAGTACTTC	CSVESSSYEQYF	TRBV29-1	-	TRBJ2-7	many
TGTGCCAGCAGTTTGTCTCAGAAAAATACCTACGAGCAGTACTTC	CASSLSQKNTYEQYF	TRBV12-3/TRBV12-4	-	TRBJ2-7	-
TGTGCCAGCAGTAGCCCTAGATCCCCGGAGACCCAGTACTTC	CASSSPRSPETQYF	TRBV12-3/TRBV12-4	-	TRBJ2-5	many
TGTGCCAGCAGCCAATTTATCGGGGGCCCAGATACGCAGTATTTT	CASSQFIGGPDTQYF	TRBV3-1	-	TRBJ2-3	once
TGCGCCAGCAGCCCACTGACAAACCGGGAGACCCAGTACTTC	CASSPLTNRETQYF	TRBV5-1	-	TRBJ2-5	-
TGTGCCAGCAGAGGGACTAGTCCTGGGGAGCTGTTTTTT	CASRGTSPGELFF	TRBV12-3/TRBV12-4	TRBD2	TRBJ2-2	many
TGCAGTGCCCGGGACAGGGGGCGCGTTATTAATTCACCCCTCCACTTT	CSARDRGRVINSPLHF	TRBV20-1	TRBD1	TRBJ1-6	-
TGCAGCGTTTCCGGCGGGAAAGGATACGAGCAGTACTTC	CSVSGGKGYEQYF	TRBV29-1	-	TRBJ2-7	-
TGTGCCAGCAGCGTAGACGACTATCCTCCGGGCGAGCAGTACTTC	CASSVDDYPPGEQYF	TRBV9	-	TRBJ2-7	many
TGTGCCAGCAGTCAACCCCCGGACAGGGCAGGGGAGCTGTTTTTT	CASSQPPDRAGELFF	TRBV28	TRBD1	TRBJ2-2	many
TGTGCCAGCAGAGCCAGGGGGCATACAGATACGCAGTATTTT	CASRARGHTDTQYF	TRBV2	TRBD1	TRBJ2-3	-
TGTGCCAGCAGTTACTCGGGGTCGCGTGAGCAGTTCTTC	CASSYSGSREQFF	TRBV6-5	-	TRBJ2-1	few
TGTGCCAGCAGTTTTCTGGGTCCAGGACAGGGGACCCAGTACTTC	CASSFLGPGQGTQYF	TRBV27	TRBD1	TRBJ2-5	-
TGTGCCAGCGTGAAGGATCGGGCTAGCGGGGCGGCGGTGCAGTTCTTC	CASVKDRASGAAVQFF	TRBV6-1	TRBD2	TRBJ2-1	-
TGCAGTGCTAGAGGTCCGGGACTAGGGGTCAATGAGCAGTTCTTC	CSARGPGLGVNEQFF	TRBV20-1	TRBD2	TRBJ2-1	-
TGCAGTGGGAGGCGGGGGCCCGGGGAGCTGTTTTTT	CSGRRGPGELFF	TRBV20-1	-	TRBJ2-2	-
TGTGCCAGCAGCCAAGAGAGAGAGGAGGGTGGCTACACCTTC	CASSQEREEGGYTF	TRBV4-2	-	TRBJ1-2	-
TGTGCCACGGGACAGGGGGCCACTGGGGCCAACGTCCTGACTTTC	CATGQGATGANVLTF	TRBV10-3	TRBD1	TRBJ2-6	many
TGTGCCAGCAGCGGACAGAACTATGGCTACACCTTC	CASSGQNYGYTF	TRBV6-6	-	TRBJ1-2	-
TGCAGCGTTGGACCAGGGGGCAATCAGCCCCAGCATTTT	CSVGPGGNQPQHF	TRBV29-1	-	TRBJ1-5	many
TGTGCCAGCAGCCATTCGGGACAGTCCTACGAGCAGTACTTC	CASSHSGQSYEQYF	TRBV7-2	TRBD1	TRBJ2-7	few
TGCAGTGCTAGGTTTCAAGCAGGATTCCTCAAAAACATTCAGTACTTC	CSARFQAGFLKNIQYF	TRBV20-1	-	TRBJ2-4	-
TGCGCCAGCAGCTTGGTTCCAGGGCCCGTGAACACTGAAGCTTTCTTT	CASSLVPGPVNTEAFF	TRBV5-1	-	TRBJ1-1	-
TGTGCCAGCAGTGTGAGTCTTGAGGCGGGAGGGGCCTCCTACGAGCAGTACTTC	CASSVSLEAGGASYEQYF	TRBV25-1	TRBD2	TRBJ2-7	few
TGTGCCAGCAGCCCAGAAGGGACCCAACTTAATGAAAAACTGTTTTTT	CASSPEGTQLNEKLFF	TRBV7-9	-	TRBJ1-4	-
TGTGCCAGCAGCTTAGACGGGGGGGCCTATACGCAGTATTTT	CASSLDGGAYTQYF	TRBV7-2	TRBD2	TRBJ2-3	few
TGTGCCACCAGCAGATACCGGGGTTCCGGATACGAGCAGTACTTC	CATSRYRGSGYEQYF	TRBV15	-	TRBJ2-7	few
TGTGCCAGCAGTTTCCCTTTAGGGGGCACTTTGTACGAGCAGTACTTC	CASSFPLGGTLYEQYF	TRBV28	TRBD1	TRBJ2-7	-
TGCAGTGCTAGATTCCCGGGACCGAGGAACACTGAAGCTTTCTTT	CSARFPGPRNTEAFF	TRBV20-1	-	TRBJ1-1	-
TGTGCCAGCAGCTTAGGTCCCGGGGATGAAGATACGCAGTATTTT	CASSLGPGDEDTQYF	TRBV7-2	-	TRBJ2-3	few
TGTGCCAGCAGCTTAGCTCTCCAGGGAGTCTCACCCCTCCACTTT	CASSLALQGVSPLHF	TRBV7-2	-	TRBJ1-6	-
TGCGCCAGCAGCCGAAAAGGACTGGACAATGAGCAGTTCTTC	CASSRKGLDNEQFF	TRBV4-3	-	TRBJ2-1	-
TGTGCCAGCAGGGACGCAGGGCGCACCGGGGAGCTGTTTTTT	CASRDAGRTGELFF	TRBV3-1	-	TRBJ2-2	few
TGTGCCAGCAGTTTATCATCCAGTTCCGCCTGGCCCCAGCATTTT	CASSLSSSSAWPQHF	TRBV27	-	TRBJ1-5	few
TGCAGCGTTGAAGTTCTACAGGGGGTCCAGTCCGTAGAGCAGTACTTC	CSVEVLQGVQSVEQYF	TRBV29-1	TRBD1	TRBJ2-7	-
TGTGCCAGCAGCGTGGGACTAAACACAGATACGCAGTATTTT	CASSVGLNTDTQYF	TRBV9	TRBD2	TRBJ2-3	many
TGTGCCAGCAGCTTCCGAAGACAGGGGGCCGGAGAAAAACTGTTTTTT	CASSFRRQGAGEKLFF	TRBV7-2	TRBD1	TRBJ1-4	many
TGTGCCAGCAGGGGGAAAACCTACAATGAGCAGTTCTTC	CASRGKTYNEQFF	TRBV7-9	-	TRBJ2-1	-
TGTGCCTGGAGTCACCGGACAGGGGGTATCAATGAGCAGTTCTTC	CAWSHRTGGINEQFF	TRBV30	TRBD1	TRBJ2-1	few
TGTGCCACCAGCAGAGGGGATGGCGCTCGGTATCAGCCCCAGCATTTT	CATSRGDGARYQPQHF	TRBV15	-	TRBJ1-5	-
TGTGCCAGCAGCTTGAACCAGGACTTGCAGTATTTT	CASSLNQDLQYF	TRBV7-2	-	TRBJ2-3	few
TGCAGTGCCAGGTTGTACAGGGGCGTTTACGAGCAGTACTTC	CSARLYRGVYEQYF	TRBV20-1	TRBD1	TRBJ2-7	few
TGCGCCAGCAGGGGACAGGGGGTTGGGTTTAACAATCAGCCCCAGCATTTT	CASRGQGVGFNNQPQHF	TRBV5-1	TRBD1	TRBJ1-5	few
TGCGCCAGCAGCTTGGAACAAGGGGGTTACGAGCAGTACTTC	CASSLEQGGYEQYF	TRBV5-1	-	TRBJ2-7	many
TGTGCCACCAGGGGCGGGCCCTACGAGCAGTACTTC	CATRGGPYEQYF	TRBV24-1	-	TRBJ2-7	-
TGTGCCAGCACTCTAACCGGAGATTGGATCGGCAATCAGCCCCAGCATTTT	CASTLTGDWIGNQPQHF	TRBV2	-	TRBJ1-5	many
TGTGCCAGCAGTACGACGGCGGCCCTGCAATGGAATGAGCAGTTCTTC	CASSTTAALQWNEQFF	TRBV6-2/TRBV6-3	-	TRBJ2-1	few
TGTGCCAGCAGCTTATTCGGGGTTCGAGGGGTAGAGACCCAGTACTTC	CASSLFGVRGVETQYF	TRBV7-2	-	TRBJ2-5	-
TGTGCCAGCAGGAGGGGCCGGGGTTTGAATGAGCAGTTCTTC	CASRRGRGLNEQFF	TRBV28	-	TRBJ2-1	few
TGCGCCAGCAGCTTGGGTATCGGATCACCCCTCCACTTT	CASSLGIGSPLHF	TRBV5-1	-	TRBJ1-6	few
TGCGCCAGCAGCCAGGCTGCAGGGGGCCCCTACAATGAGCAGTTCTTC	CASSQAAGGPYNEQFF	TRBV5-1	TRBD1	TRBJ2-1	few
TGTGCCAGCAGCCAAGCGGGAGAGCGCTACGAGCAGTACTTC	CASSQAGERYEQYF	TRBV3-1	-	TRBJ2-7	few
TGCGCCAGCAGCGTAACAAGACCAAGACAGGGGACGTACGAGCAGTACTTC	CASSVTRPRQGTYEQYF	TRBV5-1	TRBD1	TRBJ2-7	-
TGTGCCAGCAGTGAAATTGGTGGCAGGGAGGCACCCCTCCACTTT	CASSEIGGREAPLHF	TRBV6-4	-	TRBJ1-6	-